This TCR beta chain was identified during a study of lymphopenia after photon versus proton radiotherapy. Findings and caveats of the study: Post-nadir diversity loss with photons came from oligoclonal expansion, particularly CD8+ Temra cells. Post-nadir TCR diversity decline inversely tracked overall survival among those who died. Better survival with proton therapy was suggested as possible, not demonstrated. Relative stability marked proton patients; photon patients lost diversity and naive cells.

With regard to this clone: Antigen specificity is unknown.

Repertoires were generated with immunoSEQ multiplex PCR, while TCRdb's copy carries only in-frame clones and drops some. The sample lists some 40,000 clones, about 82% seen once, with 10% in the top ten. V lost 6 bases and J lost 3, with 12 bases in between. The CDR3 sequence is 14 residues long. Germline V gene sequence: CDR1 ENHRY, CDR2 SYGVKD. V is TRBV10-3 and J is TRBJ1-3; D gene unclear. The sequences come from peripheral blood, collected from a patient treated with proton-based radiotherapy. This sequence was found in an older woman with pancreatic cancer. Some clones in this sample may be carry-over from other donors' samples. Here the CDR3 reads CAIRPMDLGNTIYF. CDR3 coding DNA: TGTGCCATCAGGCCCATGGACCTTGGAAACACCATATATTTT.